These 17 T cell receptor beta chains originate from one sample sequenced in a study of identical twins. TCRdb recomputed calls from the 5' RACE reads with MiXCR, one row per CDR3 protein. Among hundreds of thousands of distinct CDR3 sequences listed, roughly 7% were seen once. This same sample was also taken into another study, of yellow fever vaccine responses in identical twins.

The sample consisted of memory (CD45RO+) T cells sorted from blood. The receptor source for this set is a woman between 18 and 29 years old in good health.

The chain recombines TRBV5-5 with TRBJ2-5; 8 bases fit TRBD1. The V segment lost 1 base and the J segment 5 bases; nucleotides outside the gene matches: 7. The CDR3 is made up of 15 amino acids. Germline values: CDR1 SGHKS, CDR2 YYEKEE (reference sequence). The CDR3 DNA follows: TGTGCCAGCAGCTTGCGGGACAGGCCGTGGGAGACCCAGTACTTC. Translation: CASSLRDRPWETQYF.

This clonotype was detected many times. The chain carries TRBV20-1 and TRBJ2-1; 12 bases are shared with TRBD2. The CDR3 sequence is 16 residues long. From germline, CDR1 is DFQATT and CDR2 SNEGSKA (reference sequence). The CDR3 coding sequence is TGCACTACTCAGGGCTCGGCTAGCGGGGGGGCCGATGAGCAGTTCTTC. Its protein product is CTTQGSASGGADEQFF.

This clonotype was counted between two and nine times. The chain links TRBV12-3 or TRBV12-4 to TRBJ2-5; D is ambiguous. V was pared by 6 bases and J by 5 bases, with 22 bases between. There are 16 residues in the CDR3. Here the CDR3 reads CASSQRLGPTGETQYF. CDR3 coding DNA: TGTGCCAGCAGCCAAAGGTTAGGGCCCACCGGGGAGACCCAGTACTTC.

This clonotype was detected a few times. This chain links TRBV18 with TRBJ2-5; D might be TRBD1 or TRBD2, each matching 5 bases. The CDR3 has 14 amino acids. From germline, CDR1 is KGHSH and CDR2 LQKENI. Trimming cost V 9 bases and J 5 bases, with 19 bases left between them. The DNA of the CDR3 is TGTGCCAGTAAATCCTCGAGGGGCGGTGAGACCCAGTACTTC. Residues: CASKSSRGGETQYF.

V gene TRBV27 combines with J gene TRBJ2-2; D perhaps matches TRBD2 (6 bases). V lost 3 bases to trimming and J lost 1 base, with 12 bases between them. The germline gives CDR1 MNHEY, CDR2 SMNVEV (reference sequence). CDR3 length equals 16 residues. The CDR3 reads CASSFSAGMNTGELFF. In DNA, the CDR3 is TGTGCCAGCAGTTTTTCTGCGGGAATGAACACCGGGGAGCTGTTTTTT.

This clonotype was counted only a few times. The chain is built from TRBV27 and TRBJ2-7, with 10 bases lining up with TRBD1. Looked up from germline, CDR1 is MNHEY and CDR2 is SMNVEV (reference sequence). The CDR3 is 16 amino acids. The V segment lost 5 bases and the J segment 5 bases; nucleotides outside the gene matches: 12. The CDR3 sequence is CASSPTSTGGLHEQYF. DNA for the CDR3: TGTGCCAGCAGTCCAACCTCGACAGGGGGCTTACACGAGCAGTACTTC.

CDR3 amino acids: CSASPDRGVHEQYF. The CDR3 bases are TGCAGTGCTAGTCCCGACAGGGGAGTCCACGAGCAGTACTTC. The chain links TRBV20-1 to TRBJ2-7; 8 bases map to TRBD1. This CDR3 contains 14 residues. Germline V lookup: CDR1 DFQATT, CDR2 SNEGSKA (reference sequence). With 3 bases clipped from V and 5 bases from J, the junction kept 9 bases outside the gene matches.

This clonotype was observed at least ten times. This chain links TRBV29-1 with TRBJ2-1; possible D gene TRBD2, 5 bases. Germline CDR1 SQVTM, CDR2 ANQGSEA. The CDR3 has 14 residues. V lost 7 bases and J lost 0, with 13 bases in between. CDR3 residues: CSGRPAVSYNEQFF. CDR3 bases: TGCAGCGGCCGTCCAGCGGTCTCCTACAATGAGCAGTTCTTC.

This clonotype appeared a few times. The DNA for the CDR3 is TGTGCCAGCTCACCGGGCACAGGACTCACAGATACGCAGTATTTT. This sequence encodes CASSPGTGLTDTQYF. The J gene is TRBJ2-3, the V gene TRBV18; tentatively, D is TRBD1 or TRBD2 (5 bases each). Germline V gene lookup returns CDR1 KGHSH and CDR2 LQKENI. V was clipped by 3 bases and J by 2 bases, with 12 bases between them. This CDR3 contains 15 residues.

This chain joins TRBV4-2 and TRBJ1-3, with a possible D match to TRBD1 (5 bases). V lost 0 bases and J 8 bases, leaving 17 bases between the germline ends. The CDR3 runs 16 residues. The germline CDR1 and CDR2 sequences are LGHNA and YNFKEQ. CDR3: CASSQELRELGHTIYF. The DNA for the CDR3 is TGTGCCAGCAGCCAAGAGCTTAGGGAATTGGGACACACCATATATTTT.

On this clonotype: The junction departs from germline at one end; a sequencing error may be responsible. This chain links TRBV2 with TRBJ2-1; unclear D gene. Germline V gives CDR1 SNHLY, CDR2 FYNNEI. There are 13 residues in the CDR3. The CDR3 sequence: CASNEMKMNEQFF. CDR3 DNA sequence: TGTGCCAGCAATGAAATGAAAATGAATGAGCAGTTCTTC.

This clonotype appeared a few times. The J gene is TRBJ1-2, the V gene TRBV15, with D possibly matching TRBD1 (5 bases). From germline, CDR1 is LNHNV and CDR2 YYDKDF (reference sequence). V was cut by 1 base and J by 1 base, with 7 bases left in between. The CDR3 covers 14 residues. CDR3 sequence reads: CATSRGDGNYGYTF. Written as DNA, the CDR3 is TGTGCCACCAGCAGAGGGGACGGTAACTATGGCTACACCTTC. The complete variable domain, with remaining parts taken from reference TRBV15 and TRBJ1-2, reads DAMVIQNPRYQVTQFGKPVTLSCSQTLNHNVMYWYQQKSSQAPKLLFHYYDKDFNNEADTPDNFQSRRPNTSFCFLDIRSPGLGDTAMYLCATSRGDGNYGYTFGSGTRLTVV.

Only a few counts were recorded for this clonotype. The chain uses TRBV6-1 and TRBJ2-7; maybe TRBD2 (5 bases). This CDR3 region has 14 residues. Germline V gene lookup returns CDR1 MNHNS and CDR2 SASEGT. Trimming took off 8 bases at V and 3 bases at J, with 17 bases between the two ends. The CDR3 DNA reads TGTGCCAGCCAGAGTTGGCCAGGAGGCTACGAGCAGTACTTC. Translating gives CASQSWPGGYEQYF.

The V call is TRBV6-1, the J call TRBJ1-2, with 9 bases fitting TRBD1. The germline gives CDR1 MNHNS, CDR2 SASEGT. The CDR3 extends over 13 amino acids. The V gene end was trimmed by 8 bases and the J gene end by 8 bases; junction bases not matched to a gene: 9. CDR3 region: CASGVDRGKGYTF. The CDR3 DNA reads TGTGCCAGCGGTGTCGACAGGGGGAAAGGCTACACCTTC.

The rearrangement links TRBV11-1 to TRBJ2-7; tentative D call: TRBD1 (6 bases). Trimming cost V 3 bases and J 1 base, with 13 bases left between them. Germline loops: CDR1 SGHAT, CDR2 FQDESV (reference sequence). This CDR3 has 15 residues. CDR3 sequence (DNA): TGTGCCAGCAGCTTCGCAGGACAGAATTCCTACGAGCAGTACTTC. Translation: CASSFAGQNSYEQYF.

The chain has TRBV7-9 and TRBJ1-2, with 7 nucleotides matching TRBD1. This CDR3 has 15 residues. Trimming took 7 bases from V and 0 from J; bases not matched to a gene: 8. CDR1 and CDR2 (germline): SEHNR, FQNEAQ (reference sequence). CDR3 nucleotides: TGTGCCAGCAACGCCGGGACAGCAGCTAACTATGGCTACACCTTC. It codes for CASNAGTAANYGYTF.

CDR3 nucleotide sequence: TGTGCCAGCTCACTAAACCCAACCTACGAGCAGTACTTC. Translating it yields CASSLNPTYEQYF. V gene TRBV18 combines with J gene TRBJ2-7; D gene uncertain. Germline CDR1 and CDR2: KGHSH and LQKENI. The CDR3 contains 13 residues. The V gene lost 4 bases and the J gene lost 2 bases, with 9 bases spanning the gap.